These T cell receptor beta chains were read from a single sample in a study of cytomegalovirus exposure and HLA in healthy donors. The assay was immunoSEQ multiplex PCR, and TCRdb's table has in-frame clones only and misses some. The table lists around 140,000 clones, about 84% of them singletons. Sequences were obtained from PBMCs. The origin of the receptors is a woman between 18 and 29 years old in good health and CMV-seropositive. Each CDR3 is given with its conserved first and last residue. A D gene is named only where the DNA matches it firmly. Rows may omit the clone size; those that give it use once, few, many or a size class.

TGTGCCAGCAGCTGGGGGGTCCGTGGGGATACGCAGTATTTT	CASSWGVRGDTQYF	TRBV5-6	TRBJ2-3	-	-
TGTGCCAGCAGTTTGACAGGGAATTCTGGAAACACCATATATTTT	CASSLTGNSGNTIYF	TRBV27	TRBJ1-3	TRBD1	once
TGTGCCAGTAGTATTGTTAGACAAACGAACACCGGGGAGCTGTTTTTT	CASSIVRQTNTGELFF	TRBV19	TRBJ2-2	-	-
TGCGCCAGCAGCCTTGTCGGGGGTACCACTGAAGCTTTCTTT	CASSLVGGTTEAFF	TRBV5-1	TRBJ1-1	-	-
TGTGCCAGTAGTATAGATCCGAAGAGCACTGAAGCTTTCTTT	CASSIDPKSTEAFF	TRBV19	TRBJ1-1	-	-
TGCGCCAGCAGCGTGACAGGGGGGAATCAGCCCCAGCATTTT	CASSVTGGNQPQHF	TRBV5-1	TRBJ1-5	TRBD1	-
TGTGCCAGCAGCTTAGCGGGGGGTAGCGGGTCCAGCTCCTACGAGCAGTACTTC	CASSLAGGSGSSSYEQYF	TRBV7-2	TRBJ2-7	TRBD2	-
TGTGCCAGCAGCTTACAGGGGGGCTACCAAGAGACCCAGTACTTC	CASSLQGGYQETQYF	TRBV5-6	TRBJ2-5	TRBD1	-
TGTGCCAGCAGCTACCGGGGGTTGAATGAAAAACTGTTTTTT	CASSYRGLNEKLFF	TRBV7-8	TRBJ1-4	-	-
TGTGCCAGCAGCTTATCAGGACATTCCTACGAGCAGTACTTC	CASSLSGHSYEQYF	TRBV7-2	TRBJ2-7	-	-
TGTGCCAGCAGTCGCGTCGTGGGAGGTAGGAAGAATTCACCCCTCCACTTT	CASSRVVGGRKNSPLHF	TRBV27	TRBJ1-6	-	-
TGTGCCAGCAGCTTGGTTAGCACCCGGAGCTCCTACAATGAGCAGTTCTTC	CASSLVSTRSSYNEQFF	TRBV5-4	TRBJ2-1	-	-
TGTGCCAGCAGCCCCGGTGGGAGGGGAGAGACCCAGTACTTC	CASSPGGRGETQYF	TRBV9	TRBJ2-5	TRBD2	-
TGTGCCAGCAGTTTGGGGTCACTCAGGGCCTACGAGCAGTACTTC	CASSLGSLRAYEQYF	TRBV5-6	TRBJ2-7	-	few
TGCAGCGTTGGACAGGAACCCTATGGCTACACCTTC	CSVGQEPYGYTF	TRBV29-1	TRBJ1-2	-	few
TGTGCCACCAGACAACAGGGTAGGCACACTGAAGCTTTCTTT	CATRQQGRHTEAFF	TRBV15	TRBJ1-1	-	-
TGTGCCAGCTCACCCGGCGCGGAGAGGTCCTACGAGCAGTACTTC	CASSPGAERSYEQYF	TRBV18	TRBJ2-7	-	-
TGTGCCAGCAGCCAATACAGGTCAGAGCCCTCCTATGGCTACACCTTC	CASSQYRSEPSYGYTF	TRBV16	TRBJ1-2	-	few
TGTGCCAGCAGCTTAGGGCGGGGGTATGGAAACACCATATATTTT	CASSLGRGYGNTIYF	TRBV7-8	TRBJ1-3	-	once
TGTGCCAGCAGTTCTAGCGGGCGCTCCTACAATGAGCAGTTCTTC	CASSSSGRSYNEQFF	TRBV6-5	TRBJ2-1	TRBD2	few
TGTGCCAGCAGCTCGGGACAGGGGCGCAATGAGCAGTTCTTC	CASSSGQGRNEQFF	TRBV5-4	TRBJ2-1	TRBD1	once
TGTGCCAGCAGCTTTCAGGGAAATGGCTACACCTTC	CASSFQGNGYTF	TRBV5-5	TRBJ1-2	-	-
TGCAGCGTTGAAATGTGGGGGGGAAAAACCGGGGAGCTGTTTTTT	CSVEMWGGKTGELFF	TRBV29-1	TRBJ2-2	TRBD2	few
TGTGCCAGCAGCTCCCTAGCGGGGGGGCTTTACGAGCAGTACTTC	CASSSLAGGLYEQYF	TRBV13	TRBJ2-7	TRBD2	-
TGCAGTGCGAGCAGGGGAAATGAGCAGTTCTTC	CSASRGNEQFF	TRBV20-1	TRBJ2-1	-	-
TGTGCCAGCAGCACATTAGGACAGCTGAATCAGCCCCAGCATTTT	CASSTLGQLNQPQHF	TRBV5-5	TRBJ1-5	-	-
TGTGCCAGCAGTTACCTGGCGGATGAAAAACTGTTTTTT	CASSYLADEKLFF	TRBV6-5	TRBJ1-4	-	-
TGTGCCAGCAGCGTAACAGGGGGATACACAGATACGCAGTATTTT	CASSVTGGYTDTQYF	TRBV9	TRBJ2-3	TRBD1	-
TGTGCCAGCAGCTTAGCCCCGGTGGAGATGGGGTTATCGGGGGGCTACACCTTC	CASSLAPVEMGLSGGYTF	TRBV11-2	TRBJ1-2	-	-
TGTGCCAGCAGCTTGGGGTCGGTACTAAGCACAGATACGCAGTATTTT	CASSLGSVLSTDTQYF	TRBV5-8	TRBJ2-3	-	once